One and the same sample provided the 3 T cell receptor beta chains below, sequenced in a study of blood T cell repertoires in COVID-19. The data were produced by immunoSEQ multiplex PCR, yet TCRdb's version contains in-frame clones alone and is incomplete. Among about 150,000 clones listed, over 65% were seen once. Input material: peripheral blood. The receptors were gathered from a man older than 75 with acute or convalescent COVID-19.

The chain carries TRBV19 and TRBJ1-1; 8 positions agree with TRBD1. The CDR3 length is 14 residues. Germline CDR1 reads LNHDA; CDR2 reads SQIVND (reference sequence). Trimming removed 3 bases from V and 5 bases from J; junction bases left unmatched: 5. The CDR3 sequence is CASSIYRGGTEAFF. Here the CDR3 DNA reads TGTGCCAGTAGTATTTACAGGGGGGGTACTGAAGCTTTCTTT.

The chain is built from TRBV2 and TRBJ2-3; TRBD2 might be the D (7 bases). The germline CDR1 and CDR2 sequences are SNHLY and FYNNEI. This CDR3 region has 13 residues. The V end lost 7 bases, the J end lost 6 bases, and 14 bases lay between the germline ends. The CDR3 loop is CASKGGASDTQYF. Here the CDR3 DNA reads TGTGCCAGCAAAGGGGGGGCCTCGGATACGCAGTATTTT.

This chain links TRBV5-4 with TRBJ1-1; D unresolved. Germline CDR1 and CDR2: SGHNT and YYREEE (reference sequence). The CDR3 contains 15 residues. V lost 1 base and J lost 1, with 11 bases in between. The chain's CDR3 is CASSLFSGANTEAFF. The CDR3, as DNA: TGTGCCAGCAGCTTGTTTTCCGGTGCGAACACTGAAGCTTTCTTT.